In its sample, the clone carrying this T cell receptor beta chain was seen many times. With listed TCR primers and previously described methods, bulk TCR libraries were prepared. TCRdb re-derived calls from the PCR reads in MiXCR, one entry per CDR3 protein. This sample has approximately 93,000 distinct CDR3 sequences, with roughly 25% found just once. The sample belongs to a study of molecular identifiers for immune sequencing clone quantification. The CDR3 has 16 amino acids. V was trimmed by 5 bases and J by 0 bases, leaving 14 bases between them. Germline-derived CDR1 and CDR2 are MDHEN and SYDVKM. Naive CD8 libraries were made from about 20,000 to 1,000,000 sorted cells, and they used 10%, 30% or 50% RNA.

The receptor's source is a human donor in good health. Some libraries in this study had Jurkat cell RNA spiked in. The sequenced sample consisted of naive CD8+ T cells from blood, with Jurkat cell RNA spiked in. Subset described: FACS-sorted CD8+CD4-CCR7+CD45RA+ naive T cells. V and J are TRBV28 and TRBJ1-5, with D uncertain. As DNA, the CDR3 is TGTGCCAGCAGTCCGCGGACGGTGTATAGCAATCAGCCCCAGCATTTT. Protein: CASSPRTVYSNQPQHF. Full variable domain (remainder filled in from reference TRBV28 and TRBJ1-5): DVKVTQSSRYLVKRTGEKVFLECVQDMDHENMFWYRQDPGLGLRLIYFSYDVKMKEKGDIPEGYSVSREKKERFSLILESASTNQTSMYLCASSPRTVYSNQPQHFGDGTRLSIL.